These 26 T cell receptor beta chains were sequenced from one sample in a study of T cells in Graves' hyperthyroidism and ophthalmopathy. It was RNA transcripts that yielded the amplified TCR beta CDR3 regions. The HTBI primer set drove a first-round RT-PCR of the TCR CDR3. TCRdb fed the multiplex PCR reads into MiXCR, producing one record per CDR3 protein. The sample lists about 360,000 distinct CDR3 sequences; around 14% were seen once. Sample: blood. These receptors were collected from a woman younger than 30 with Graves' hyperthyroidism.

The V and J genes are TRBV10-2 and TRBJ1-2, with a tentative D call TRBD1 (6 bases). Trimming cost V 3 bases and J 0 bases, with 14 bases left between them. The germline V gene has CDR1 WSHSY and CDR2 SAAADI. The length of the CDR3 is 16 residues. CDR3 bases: TGCGCCAGCAGTGACGTCGGGCAGGGGCCTAACTATGGCTACACCTTC. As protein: CASSDVGQGPNYGYTF.

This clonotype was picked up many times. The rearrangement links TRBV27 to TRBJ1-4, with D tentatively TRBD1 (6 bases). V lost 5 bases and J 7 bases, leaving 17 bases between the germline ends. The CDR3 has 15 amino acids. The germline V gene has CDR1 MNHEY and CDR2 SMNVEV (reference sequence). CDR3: CASSPRGGLGEKLFF. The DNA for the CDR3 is TGTGCCAGCAGTCCTAGGGGGGGGTTGGGTGAAAAACTGTTTTTT.

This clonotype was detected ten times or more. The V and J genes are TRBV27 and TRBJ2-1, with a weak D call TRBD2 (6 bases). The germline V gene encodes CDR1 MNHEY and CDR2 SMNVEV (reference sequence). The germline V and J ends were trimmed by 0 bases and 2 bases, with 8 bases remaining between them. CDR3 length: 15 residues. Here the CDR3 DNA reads TGTGCCAGCAGTTTATCCGGGAGAGCCTACAATGAGCAGTTCTTC. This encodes CASSLSGRAYNEQFF.

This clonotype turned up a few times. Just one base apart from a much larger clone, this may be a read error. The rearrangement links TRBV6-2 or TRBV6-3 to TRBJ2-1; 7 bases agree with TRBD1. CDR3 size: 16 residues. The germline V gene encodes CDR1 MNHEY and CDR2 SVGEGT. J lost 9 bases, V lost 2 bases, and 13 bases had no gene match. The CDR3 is CASSYLPGQSPREQFF. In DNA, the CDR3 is TGTGCCAGCAGTTACCTTCCGGGACAGAGTCCTCGTGAGCAGTTCTTC.

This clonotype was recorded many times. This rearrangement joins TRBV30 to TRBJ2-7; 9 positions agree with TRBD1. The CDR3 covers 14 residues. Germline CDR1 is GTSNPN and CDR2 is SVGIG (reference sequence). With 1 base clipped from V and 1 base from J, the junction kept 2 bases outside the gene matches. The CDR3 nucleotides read TGTGCCTGGAGTGGGACAGGGGTTTCCTACGAGCAGTACTTC. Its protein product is CAWSGTGVSYEQYF.

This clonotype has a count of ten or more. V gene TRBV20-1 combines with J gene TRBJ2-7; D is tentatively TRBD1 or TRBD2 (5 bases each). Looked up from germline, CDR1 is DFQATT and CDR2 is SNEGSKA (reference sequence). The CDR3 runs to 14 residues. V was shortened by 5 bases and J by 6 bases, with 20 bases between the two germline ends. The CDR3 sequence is CSAVRDGDASEQYF. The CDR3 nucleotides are TGCAGTGCTGTCCGGGACGGAGACGCAAGCGAGCAGTACTTC.

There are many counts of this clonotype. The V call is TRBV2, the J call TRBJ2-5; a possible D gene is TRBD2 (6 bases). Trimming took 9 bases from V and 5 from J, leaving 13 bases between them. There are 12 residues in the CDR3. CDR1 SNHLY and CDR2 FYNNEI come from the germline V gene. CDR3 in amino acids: CASLRDSETQYF. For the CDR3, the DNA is TGTGCCAGTCTCCGGGACTCTGAGACCCAGTACTTC.

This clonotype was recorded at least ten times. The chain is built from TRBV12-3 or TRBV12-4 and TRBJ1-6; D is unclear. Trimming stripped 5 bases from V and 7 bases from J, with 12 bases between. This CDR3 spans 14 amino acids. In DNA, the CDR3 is TGTGCCAGCAGTCTCACTGGGCCAAATTCACCCCTCCACTTT. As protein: CASSLTGPNSPLHF.

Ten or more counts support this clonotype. The CDR3 DNA reads TGTGCCAGCAGGACCTTAAGCTCCTACGAGCAGTACTTC. It specifies CASRTLSSYEQYF. The V gene is TRBV11-2, the J gene TRBJ2-7; no reliable D call. Germline values: CDR1 SGHAT, CDR2 FQNNGV. V gave up 6 bases and J gave up 0 bases, with 9 bases separating them. The length of the CDR3 is 13 residues.

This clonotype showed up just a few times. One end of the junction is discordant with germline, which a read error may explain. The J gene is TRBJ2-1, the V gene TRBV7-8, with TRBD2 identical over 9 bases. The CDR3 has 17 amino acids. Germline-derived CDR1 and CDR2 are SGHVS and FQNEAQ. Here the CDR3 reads CAGRIKRWREGYNEQFF. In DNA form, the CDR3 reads TGTGCCGGCAGAATTAAGAGGTGGCGGGAGGGGTACAATGAGCAGTTCTTC.

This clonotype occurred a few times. The CDR3 loop is CASSIGSGVNTEAFF. The CDR3 DNA reads TGTGCCAGTAGTATCGGTTCTGGCGTGAACACTGAAGCTTTCTTT. The rearrangement joins TRBV19 to TRBJ1-1; D ambiguous. Trimming took 3 bases from V and 0 from J, leaving 11 bases between them. The CDR3 has 15 residues. Germline V gene data show CDR1 as LNHDA and CDR2 as SQIVND (reference sequence).

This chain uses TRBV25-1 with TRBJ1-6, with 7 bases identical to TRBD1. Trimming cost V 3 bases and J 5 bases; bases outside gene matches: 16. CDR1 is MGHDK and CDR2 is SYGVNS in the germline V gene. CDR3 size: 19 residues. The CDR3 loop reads CASSDRGRSRGSDNSPLHF. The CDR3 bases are TGTGCCAGCAGTGATAGGGGGCGAAGCCGGGGGTCCGATAATTCACCCCTCCACTTT.

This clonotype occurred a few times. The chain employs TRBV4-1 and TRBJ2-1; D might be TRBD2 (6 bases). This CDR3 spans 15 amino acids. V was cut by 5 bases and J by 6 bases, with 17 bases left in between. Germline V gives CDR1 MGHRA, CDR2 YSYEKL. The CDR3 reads CASSVRVAVSNEQFF. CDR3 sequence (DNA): TGCGCCAGCAGCGTGCGGGTAGCGGTGAGCAATGAGCAGTTCTTC.

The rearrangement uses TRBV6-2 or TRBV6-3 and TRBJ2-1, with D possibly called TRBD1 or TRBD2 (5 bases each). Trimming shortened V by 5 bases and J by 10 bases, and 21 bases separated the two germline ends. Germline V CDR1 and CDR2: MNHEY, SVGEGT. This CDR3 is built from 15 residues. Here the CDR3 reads CASSARGTGALEQFF. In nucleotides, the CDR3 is TGTGCCAGCAGTGCCAGAGGGACCGGGGCATTGGAGCAGTTCTTC.

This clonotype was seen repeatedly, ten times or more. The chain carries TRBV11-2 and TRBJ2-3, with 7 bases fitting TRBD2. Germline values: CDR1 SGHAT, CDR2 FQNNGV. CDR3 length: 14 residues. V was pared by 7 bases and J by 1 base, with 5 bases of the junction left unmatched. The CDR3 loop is CASMMTSRTDTQYF. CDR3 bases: TGTGCCAGCATGATGACTAGCCGCACAGATACGCAGTATTTT.

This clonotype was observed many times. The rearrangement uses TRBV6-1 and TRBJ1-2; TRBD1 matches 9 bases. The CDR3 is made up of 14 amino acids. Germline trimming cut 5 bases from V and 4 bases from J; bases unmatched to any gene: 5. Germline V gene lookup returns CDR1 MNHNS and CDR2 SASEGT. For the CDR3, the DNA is TGTGCCAGCAGTAGACAGGGGGATGGCTATGGCTACACCTTC. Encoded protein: CASSRQGDGYGYTF.

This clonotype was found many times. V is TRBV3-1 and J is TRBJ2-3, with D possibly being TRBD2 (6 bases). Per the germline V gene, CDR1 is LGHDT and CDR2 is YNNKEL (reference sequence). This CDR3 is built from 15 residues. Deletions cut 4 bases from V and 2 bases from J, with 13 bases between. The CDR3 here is CASSPLLAFTDTQYF. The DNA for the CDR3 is TGTGCCAGCAGCCCCCTTCTAGCGTTCACAGATACGCAGTATTTT.

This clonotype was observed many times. DNA of the CDR3: TGCGCCAGCAGCAATCTAGCGAACACTGAAGCTTTCTTT. Protein product: CASSNLANTEAFF. V and J are TRBV4-1 and TRBJ1-1; D unresolved. The CDR3 sequence is 13 residues long. The V and J ends lost 5 bases and 1 base respectively, with 8 bases between them. From germline, CDR1 is MGHRA and CDR2 YSYEKL.

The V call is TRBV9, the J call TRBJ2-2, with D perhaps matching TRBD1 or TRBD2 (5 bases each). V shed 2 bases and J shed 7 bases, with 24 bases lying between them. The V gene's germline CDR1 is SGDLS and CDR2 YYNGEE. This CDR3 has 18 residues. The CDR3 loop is CASSVQDRQWELGGELFF. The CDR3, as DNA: TGTGCCAGCAGCGTTCAGGATCGACAGTGGGAGTTGGGCGGGGAGCTGTTTTTT.

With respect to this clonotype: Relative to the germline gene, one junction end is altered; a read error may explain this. CDR3 bases: TGTGCCAGCAGTGGTTACGGGAGCGGGAGCAAAGATACGCAGTATTTT. This translates into CASSGYGSGSKDTQYF. The chain combines TRBV28 with TRBJ2-3, with 8 nucleotides matching TRBD2. The CDR3 covers 16 residues. Germline CDR1 and CDR2: MDHEN and SYDVKM.

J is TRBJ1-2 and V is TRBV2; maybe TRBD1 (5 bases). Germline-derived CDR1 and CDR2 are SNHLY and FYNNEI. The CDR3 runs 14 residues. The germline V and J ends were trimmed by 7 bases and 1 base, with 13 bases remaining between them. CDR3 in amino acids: CASTRQTFNYGYTF. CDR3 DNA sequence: TGTGCCAGCACCCGACAGACTTTTAACTATGGCTACACCTTC. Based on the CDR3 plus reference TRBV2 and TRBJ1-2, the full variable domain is EPEVTQTPSHQVTQMGQEVILRCVPISNHLYFYWYRQILGQKVEFLVSFYNNEISEKSEIFDDQFSVERPDGSNFTLKIRSTKLEDSAMYFCASTRQTFNYGYTFGSGTRLTVV.

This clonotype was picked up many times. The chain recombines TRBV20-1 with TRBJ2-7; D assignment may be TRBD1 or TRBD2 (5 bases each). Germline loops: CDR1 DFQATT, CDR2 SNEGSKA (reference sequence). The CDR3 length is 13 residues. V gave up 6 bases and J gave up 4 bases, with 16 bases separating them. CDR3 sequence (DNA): TGCAGTGCATGGGGGTATGAGTCGTACGAGCAGTACTTC. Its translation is CSAWGYESYEQYF.

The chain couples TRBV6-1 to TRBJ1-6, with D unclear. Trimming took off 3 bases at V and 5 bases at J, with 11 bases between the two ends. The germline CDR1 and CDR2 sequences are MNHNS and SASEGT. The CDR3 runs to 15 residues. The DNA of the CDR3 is TGTGCCAGCAGTGAGGGCACACCCGATAATTCACCCCTCCACTTT. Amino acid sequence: CASSEGTPDNSPLHF.

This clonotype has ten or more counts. The chain's CDR3 is CSASWTNTEAFF. DNA for the CDR3: TGCAGTGCTAGTTGGACGAACACTGAAGCTTTCTTT. The rearrangement joins TRBV20-1 to TRBJ1-1, with unresolved D. CDR3 length: 12 residues. The germline V gene encodes CDR1 DFQATT and CDR2 SNEGSKA (reference sequence). V was pared by 3 bases and J by 1 base, with 6 bases between.

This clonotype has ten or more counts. CDR3 nucleotide sequence: TGTGCCAGCAGTCGGACTAGCGGGAACACAGATACGCAGTATTTT. Its translation: CASSRTSGNTDTQYF. V usage is TRBV6-1 and J usage is TRBJ2-3, with 12 bases identical to TRBD2. V shed 5 bases and J 2 bases; nucleotides not matched to a gene: 2. The V gene's germline CDR1 is MNHNS and CDR2 SASEGT. The CDR3 is 15 residues long.

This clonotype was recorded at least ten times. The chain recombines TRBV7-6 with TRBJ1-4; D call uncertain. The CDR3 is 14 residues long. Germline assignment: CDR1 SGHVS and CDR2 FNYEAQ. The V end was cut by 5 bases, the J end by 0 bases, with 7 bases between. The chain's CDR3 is CASSLGATNEKLFF. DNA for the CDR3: TGTGCCAGCAGCCTCGGTGCAACTAATGAAAAACTGTTTTTT.